One sample yielded the 20 T cell receptor beta chains listed below, sequenced in a study of control samples from healthy donors and cancer patients. Data came from immunoSEQ multiplex PCR; TCRdb stores just in-frame clones and leaves some out. The repertoire has about 70,000 clones, about 94% of them found once; the top ten carry approximately 2.5%. The sample was blood. The origin of the receptors is a woman under 40 in good health.

The V gene is TRBV3-1 (or the pseudogene TRBV3-2), the J gene TRBJ2-7, with D uncertain. Trimming stripped 3 bases from V and 1 base from J, with 4 bases between. CDR3 size: 12 residues. CDR1 is LGHDT, CDR2 YNNKEL, per germline (reference sequence). CDR3 sequence reads: CASSHRSYEQYF. The CDR3 DNA is TGTGCCAGCAGCCACAGGTCCTACGAGCAGTACTTC.

The chain is built from TRBV7-9 and TRBJ2-5; no clear D gene. There are 13 residues in the CDR3. Trimming pared 5 bases from V and 2 bases from J, leaving 9 bases between. Germline V gene lookup returns CDR1 SEHNR and CDR2 FQNEAQ (reference sequence). CDR3 bases: TGTGCCAGCAGCCCCCTCCGTCAAGAGACCCAGTACTTC. It encodes CASSPLRQETQYF.

The gene calls are TRBV19 and TRBJ2-1; 7 nucleotides line up with TRBD2. V was pared by 5 bases and J by 7 bases, with 14 bases of the junction left unmatched. Per germline, CDR1 LNHDA and CDR2 SQIVND (reference sequence). The CDR3 has 16 amino acids. The CDR3 DNA follows: TGTGCCAGTAGTTCACCGGGACTAAAGGTAGGAAATGAGCAGTTCTTC. Its protein product is CASSSPGLKVGNEQFF.

The rearrangement joins TRBV5-6 to TRBJ2-3, with 9 bases identical to TRBD2. Germline loops: CDR1 SGHDT, CDR2 YYEEEE. Unmatched junction bases numbered 6, after V lost 4 bases and J lost 0 bases. The CDR3 is made up of 16 amino acids. The CDR3 sequence is CASSTNGLASTDTQYF. The DNA for the CDR3 is TGTGCCAGCAGCACCAACGGACTAGCGAGCACAGATACGCAGTATTTT. Full variable domain (outside the CDR3, taken from reference TRBV5-6 and TRBJ2-3): DAGVTQSPTHLIKTRGQQVTLRCSPKSGHDTVSWYQQALGQGPQFIFQYYEEEERQRGNFPDRFSGHQFPNYSSELNVNALLLGDSALYLCASSTNGLASTDTQYFGPGTRLTVL.

The chain carries TRBV5-1 and TRBJ2-2; 10 nucleotides align to TRBD1. The CDR3 has 16 residues. The germline V gene encodes CDR1 SGHRS and CDR2 YFSETQ. The J segment lost 4 bases and the V segment lost 3 bases, leaving 6 bases of the junction unmatched. CDR3 sequence: CASSSSGQGSTGELFF. CDR3 in DNA: TGCGCCAGCAGCTCCTCGGGACAGGGGAGCACCGGGGAGCTGTTTTTT.

The chain couples TRBV5-1 to TRBJ2-1; 9 bases line up with TRBD2. CDR1 is SGHRS, CDR2 YFSETQ, per germline. The CDR3 has 15 amino acids. J was trimmed by 4 bases and V by 0 bases; bases with no gene match: 2. CDR3 sequence (DNA): TGCGCCAGCAGCTTGGCTAGCGGGGCTTACAATGAGCAGTTCTTC. Its translation is CASSLASGAYNEQFF.

V usage is TRBV7-9 and J usage is TRBJ1-5; D ambiguous. The V and J ends lost 3 bases and 6 bases respectively, with 6 bases between them. The germline CDR1 and CDR2 sequences are SEHNR and FQNEAQ (reference sequence). The length of the CDR3 is 12 residues. The CDR3 here is CASSFWGQPQHF. The CDR3 nucleotides read TGTGCCAGCAGCTTTTGGGGTCAGCCCCAGCATTTT.

V gene TRBV29-1 combines with J gene TRBJ1-1, with 7 bases matching TRBD1. The germline gives CDR1 SQVTM, CDR2 ANQGSEA. J was trimmed by 4 bases and V by 5 bases; bases with no gene match: 7. The CDR3 contains 13 residues. The CDR3 sequence is CSVKGAQFTEAFF. Here the CDR3 DNA reads TGCAGCGTTAAGGGGGCTCAGTTCACTGAAGCTTTCTTT.

The sample holds one count of this clone. The DNA of the CDR3 is TGTGCCAGCAGTGAAGGACAGTATGGCTACACCTTC. This codes for CASSEGQYGYTF. The chain uses TRBV25-1 and TRBJ1-2, with D maybe TRBD1 (6 bases). The CDR3 spans 12 residues. The V end was cut by 2 bases, the J end by 5 bases, with 6 bases between. Germline CDR1 MGHDK, CDR2 SYGVNS.

This rearrangement joins TRBV19 to TRBJ1-1, with D perhaps TRBD1 (5 bases). Between the trimmed V and J ends, which lost 7 bases and 5 bases, there was a span of 17 bases. The length of the CDR3 is 14 residues. From germline, CDR1 is LNHDA and CDR2 SQIVND (reference sequence). CDR3 sequence reads: CASTKGPPRTEAFF. CDR3 in DNA: TGTGCCAGTACCAAGGGACCCCCTCGTACTGAAGCTTTCTTT.

The chain joins TRBV5-8 to TRBJ1-3; D not resolved. The CDR3 sequence is 16 residues long. CDR1 is SGHTS and CDR2 is YDEGEE in the germline V gene. V was cut by 0 bases and J by 0 bases, with 10 bases left in between. Here the CDR3 reads CASSLGRIFSGNTIYF. The CDR3 bases are TGTGCCAGCAGCTTGGGACGCATCTTCTCTGGAAACACCATATATTTT.

V and J are TRBV6-5 and TRBJ2-2, with 11 nucleotides matching TRBD2. J gave up 5 bases and V 7 bases, and 6 bases lay outside the gene matches. The germline gives CDR1 MNHEY, CDR2 SVGAGI. The CDR3 is 15 amino acids. The CDR3 loop reads CASTSLAGGTGELFF. CDR3 nucleotide sequence: TGTGCCAGCACTTCATTAGCGGGGGGGACCGGGGAGCTGTTTTTT.

The chain recombines TRBV5-8 with TRBJ2-2; perhaps TRBD1 as D (5 bases). V lost 0 bases and J lost 0, with 15 bases in between. The CDR3 sequence is 18 residues long. Germline loops: CDR1 SGHTS, CDR2 YDEGEE. CDR3 DNA sequence: TGTGCCAGCAGCTTGGGACAGATTGTTATTCCGAACACCGGGGAGCTGTTTTTT. This gives the protein CASSLGQIVIPNTGELFF.

This chain connects TRBV12-3 or TRBV12-4 to TRBJ1-5; D uncertain. Trimming shortened V by 6 bases and J by 7 bases, and 13 bases separated the two germline ends. This CDR3 is 13 amino acids long. CDR3 protein: CASRLGLGQPQHF. CDR3 in DNA: TGTGCCAGCAGACTTGGGTTGGGCCAGCCCCAGCATTTT.

The chain carries TRBV18 and TRBJ2-3, with no clear D. The CDR3 length is 12 residues. CDR1 is KGHSH, CDR2 LQKENI, per germline. Trimming left V 2 bases short and J 5 bases short, with 5 bases between. The CDR3 region is CASSPGVDTQYF. CDR3 sequence (DNA): TGTGCCAGCTCACCAGGGGTAGATACGCAGTATTTT.

This clone was observed a handful of times. The CDR3 region is CASSSLGTSVFGNIQYF. CDR3 nucleotides: TGTGCCAGCTCGTCGTTGGGGACTAGCGTTTTCGGAAACATTCAGTACTTC. The chain links TRBV18 to TRBJ2-4; the match to TRBD2 covers 10 bases. The CDR3 spans 17 residues. From germline, CDR1 is KGHSH and CDR2 LQKENI. The V gene end was trimmed by 6 bases and the J gene end by 6 bases; junction bases not matched to a gene: 14.

The chain employs TRBV10-3 and TRBJ2-3; maybe TRBD2 (5 bases). Germline CDR1 ENHRY, CDR2 SYGVKD. Between the trimmed V and J ends, which lost 0 bases and 2 bases, there was a span of 12 bases. The CDR3 length is 16 residues. The CDR3 DNA reads as TGTGCCATCAGTGAGTCCGGAGGCGGATCCACAGATACGCAGTATTTT. This codes for CAISESGGGSTDTQYF.

This chain's CDR3 is CASSPRGGTGELFF. As DNA, the CDR3 is TGTGCCAGCTCTCCGAGAGGGGGAACCGGGGAGCTGTTTTTT. This rearrangement joins TRBV2 to TRBJ2-2, with D maybe TRBD1 (6 bases). The CDR3 extends over 14 amino acids. Germline loops: CDR1 SNHLY, CDR2 FYNNEI. Deletions cut 8 bases from V and 5 bases from J, with 15 bases between.

The rearrangement uses TRBV19 and TRBJ1-2, with D unclear. Between the trimmed V and J ends, which lost 3 bases and 8 bases, there was a span of 13 bases. The CDR3 is made up of 13 amino acids. CDR1 LNHDA and CDR2 SQIVND come from the germline V gene (reference sequence). The CDR3 region is CASSIGLAAGYTF. The CDR3 DNA follows: TGTGCCAGTAGTATTGGGTTGGCAGCGGGCTACACCTTC.

This clone was recorded only once. The genes are TRBV24-1 and TRBJ2-5; D is tentatively TRBD1 or TRBD2 (5 bases each). The length of the CDR3 is 16 residues. CDR1 is KGHDR, CDR2 SFDVKD, per germline. V gave up 4 bases and J gave up 1 base, with 15 bases separating them. Here the CDR3 DNA reads TGTGCCACCAGTGAGGGTCCAGGGAGAGCCCAAGAGACCCAGTACTTC. Its translation: CATSEGPGRAQETQYF.